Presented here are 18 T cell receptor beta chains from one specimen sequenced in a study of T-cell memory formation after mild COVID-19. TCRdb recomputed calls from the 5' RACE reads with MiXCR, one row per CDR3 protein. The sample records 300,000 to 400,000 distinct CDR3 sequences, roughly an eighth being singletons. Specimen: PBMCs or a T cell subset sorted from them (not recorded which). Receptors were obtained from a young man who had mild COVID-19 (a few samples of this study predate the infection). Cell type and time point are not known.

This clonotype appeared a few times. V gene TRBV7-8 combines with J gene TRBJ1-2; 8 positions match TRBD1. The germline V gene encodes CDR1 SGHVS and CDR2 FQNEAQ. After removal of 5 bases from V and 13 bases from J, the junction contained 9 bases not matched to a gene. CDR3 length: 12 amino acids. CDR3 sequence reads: CASSPQDRDATF. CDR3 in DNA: TGTGCCAGCAGCCCACAGGACAGGGATGCCACCTTC.

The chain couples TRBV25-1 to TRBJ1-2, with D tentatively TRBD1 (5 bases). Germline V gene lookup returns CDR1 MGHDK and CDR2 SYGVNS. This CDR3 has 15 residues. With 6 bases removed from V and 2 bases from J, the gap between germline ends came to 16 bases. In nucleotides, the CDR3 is TGTGCCAGCAGCCGACTATCGGGGCAGAACTATGGCTACACCTTC. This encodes CASSRLSGQNYGYTF.

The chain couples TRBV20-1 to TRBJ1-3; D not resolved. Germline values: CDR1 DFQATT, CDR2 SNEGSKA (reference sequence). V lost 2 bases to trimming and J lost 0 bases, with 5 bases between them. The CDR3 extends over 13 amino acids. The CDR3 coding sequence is TGCAGTGCTAGAATGGCCTCTGGAAACACCATATATTTT. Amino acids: CSARMASGNTIYF.

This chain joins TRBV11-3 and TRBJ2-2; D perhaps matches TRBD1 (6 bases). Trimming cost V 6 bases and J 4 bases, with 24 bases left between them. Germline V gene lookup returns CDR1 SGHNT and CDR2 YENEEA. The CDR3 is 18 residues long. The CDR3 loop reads CASSTHYTGQLGTGELFF. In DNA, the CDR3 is TGTGCCAGCAGTACCCACTACACTGGACAGTTGGGCACCGGGGAGCTGTTTTTT.

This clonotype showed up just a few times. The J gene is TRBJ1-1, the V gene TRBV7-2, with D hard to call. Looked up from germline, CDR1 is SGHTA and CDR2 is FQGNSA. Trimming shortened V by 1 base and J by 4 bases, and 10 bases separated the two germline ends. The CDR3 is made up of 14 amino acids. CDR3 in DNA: TGTGCCAGCAGCTTAGGCGGGTTGGGCACTGAAGCTTTCTTT. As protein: CASSLGGLGTEAFF.

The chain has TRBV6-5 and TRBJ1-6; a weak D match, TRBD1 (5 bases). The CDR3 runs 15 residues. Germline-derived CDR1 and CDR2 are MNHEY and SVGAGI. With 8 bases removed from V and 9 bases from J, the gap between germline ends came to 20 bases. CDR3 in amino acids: CASRILAAGISPLHF. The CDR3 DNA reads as TGTGCCAGCCGTATCCTCGCGGCAGGGATTTCACCCCTCCACTTT.

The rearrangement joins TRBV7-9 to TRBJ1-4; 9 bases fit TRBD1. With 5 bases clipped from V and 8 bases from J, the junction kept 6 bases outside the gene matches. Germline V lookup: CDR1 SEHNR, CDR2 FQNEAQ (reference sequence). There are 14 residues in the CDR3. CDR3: CASSQGQGQEKLFF. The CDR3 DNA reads TGTGCCAGCAGCCAAGGACAGGGGCAAGAAAAACTGTTTTTT.

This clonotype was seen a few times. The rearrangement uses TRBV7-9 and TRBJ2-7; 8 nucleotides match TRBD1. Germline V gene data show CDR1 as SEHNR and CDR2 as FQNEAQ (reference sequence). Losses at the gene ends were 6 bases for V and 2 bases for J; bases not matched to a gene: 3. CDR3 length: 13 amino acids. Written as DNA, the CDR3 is TGTGCCAGCAGTTGGACAGGGACCTACGAGCAGTACGTC. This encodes CASSWTGTYEQYV.

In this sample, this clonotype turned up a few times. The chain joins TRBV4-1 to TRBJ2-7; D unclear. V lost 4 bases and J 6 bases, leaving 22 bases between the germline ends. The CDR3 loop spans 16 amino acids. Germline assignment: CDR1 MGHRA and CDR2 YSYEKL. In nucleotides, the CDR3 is TGCGCCAGCAGCCCCGTCCCGGGCAGAACTCTAGTCGAGCAGTACTTC. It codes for CASSPVPGRTLVEQYF.

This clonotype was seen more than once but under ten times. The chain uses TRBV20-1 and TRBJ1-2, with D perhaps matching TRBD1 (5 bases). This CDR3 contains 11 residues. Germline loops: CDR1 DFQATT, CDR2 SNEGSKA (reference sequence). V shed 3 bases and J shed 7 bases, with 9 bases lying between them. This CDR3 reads CSARGRGGYTF. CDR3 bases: TGCAGTGCTAGGGGGCGGGGTGGCTACACCTTC.

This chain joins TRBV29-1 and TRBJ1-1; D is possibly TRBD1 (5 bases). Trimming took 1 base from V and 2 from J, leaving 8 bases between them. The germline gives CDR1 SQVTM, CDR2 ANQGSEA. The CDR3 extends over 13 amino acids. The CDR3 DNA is TGCAGCGTTGAAGGGCAGGGCAACACTGAAGCTTTCTTT. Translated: CSVEGQGNTEAFF.

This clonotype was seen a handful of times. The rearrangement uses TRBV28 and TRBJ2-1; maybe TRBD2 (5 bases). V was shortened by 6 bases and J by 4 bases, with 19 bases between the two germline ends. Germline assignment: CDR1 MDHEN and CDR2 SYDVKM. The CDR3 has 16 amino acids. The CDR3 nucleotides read TGTGCCAGCAGCCCCAGGAGAGGCCGGGGTTACAATGAGCAGTTCTTC. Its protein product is CASSPRRGRGYNEQFF.

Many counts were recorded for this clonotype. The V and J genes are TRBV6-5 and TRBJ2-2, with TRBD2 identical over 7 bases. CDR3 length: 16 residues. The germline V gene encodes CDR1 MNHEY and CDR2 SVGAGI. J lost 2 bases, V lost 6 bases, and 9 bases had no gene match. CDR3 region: CASRNPQRGNTGELFF. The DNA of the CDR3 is TGTGCCAGCAGAAATCCCCAGCGGGGAAACACCGGGGAGCTGTTTTTT.

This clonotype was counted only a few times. The DNA for the CDR3 is TGCGCCAGCAGCCGGACAGGGGTTGGTGAAAAACTGTTTTTT. It encodes CASSRTGVGEKLFF. The chain recombines TRBV5-1 with TRBJ1-4; TRBD1 matches 9 bases. There are 14 residues in the CDR3. Trimming took 4 bases from V and 7 from J; bases not matched to a gene: 5. Germline CDR1 is SGHRS and CDR2 is YFSETQ.

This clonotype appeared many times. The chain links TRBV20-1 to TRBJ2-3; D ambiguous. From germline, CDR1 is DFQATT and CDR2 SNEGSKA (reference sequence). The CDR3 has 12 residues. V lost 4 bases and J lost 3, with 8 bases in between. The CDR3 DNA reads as TGCAGTGCTATCGAGAGAACAGATACGCAGTATTTT. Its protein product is CSAIERTDTQYF.

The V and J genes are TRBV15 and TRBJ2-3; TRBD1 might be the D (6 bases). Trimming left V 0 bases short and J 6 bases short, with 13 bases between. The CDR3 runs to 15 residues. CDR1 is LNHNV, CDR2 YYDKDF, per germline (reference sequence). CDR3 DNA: TGTGCCACCAGCAGAGATCCGGCAGGGGCGGATACGCAGTATTTT. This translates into CATSRDPAGADTQYF.

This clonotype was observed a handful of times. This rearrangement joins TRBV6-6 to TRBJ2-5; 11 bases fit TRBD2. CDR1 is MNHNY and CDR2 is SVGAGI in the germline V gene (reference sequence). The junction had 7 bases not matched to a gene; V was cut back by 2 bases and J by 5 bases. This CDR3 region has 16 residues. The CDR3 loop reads CASSYDSGGAWETQYF. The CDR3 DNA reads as TGTGCCAGCAGTTACGATAGCGGGGGGGCCTGGGAGACCCAGTACTTC.

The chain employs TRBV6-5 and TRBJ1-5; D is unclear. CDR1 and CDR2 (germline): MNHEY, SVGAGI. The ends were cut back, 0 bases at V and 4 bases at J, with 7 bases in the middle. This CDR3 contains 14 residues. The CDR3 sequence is CASSYSKSNQPQHF. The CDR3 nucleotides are TGTGCCAGCAGTTACTCGAAGAGTAATCAGCCCCAGCATTTT.